A single T cell receptor beta chain is shown here with its context. Its antigen remains unidentified. This record belongs to a study of cytomegalovirus exposure and HLA in healthy donors. V gave up 2 bases and J gave up 2 bases, with 14 bases separating them. This CDR3 spans 16 amino acids. Germline CDR1 reads MNHEY; CDR2 reads SVGAGI. Study outcomes and limitations: In a later analysis, a genetic analysis reported fewer productive-TCR N-insertions in an Asian-associated ancestry cluster than the cohort average. HLA restriction was apparent for most CMV-associated TCR beta chains in a later analysis. For cytomegalovirus status, the classifier reportedly gave diagnoses with high specificity and sensitivity. Later analysis identified some 16,000 TCR beta sequences associated with HLA alleles, using a false discovery rate threshold of 0.05.

Vbeta (60) and Jbeta (13) primers were used in the PCR. Profiled with immunoSEQ multiplex PCR; TCRdb holds only in-frame clones, not every one. Seen here are about 120,000 clones, approximately 86% observed once, and the top ten hold 1.5% to 2%. The receptor was derived from a man in his forties in good health and CMV-seronegative. The rearrangement uses TRBV6-5 and TRBJ2-3; tentatively, D is TRBD1 (5 bases). The sequencing input was PBMCs. The CDR3 reads CASSYGQGAHTDTQYF. For the CDR3, the DNA is TGTGCCAGCAGTTACGGTCAGGGCGCACACACAGATACGCAGTATTTT.